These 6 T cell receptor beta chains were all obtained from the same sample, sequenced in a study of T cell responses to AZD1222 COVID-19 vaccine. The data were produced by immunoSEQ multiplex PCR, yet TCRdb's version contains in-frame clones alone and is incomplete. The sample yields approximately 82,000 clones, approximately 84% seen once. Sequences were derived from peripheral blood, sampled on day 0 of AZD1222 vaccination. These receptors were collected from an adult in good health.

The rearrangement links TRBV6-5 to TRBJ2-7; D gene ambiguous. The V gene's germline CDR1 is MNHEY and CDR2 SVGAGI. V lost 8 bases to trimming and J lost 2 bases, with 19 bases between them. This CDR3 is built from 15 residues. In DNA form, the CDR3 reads TGTGCCAGCTCCGAACTCTATAGCTTCCCCTACGAGCAGTACTTC. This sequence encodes CASSELYSFPYEQYF.

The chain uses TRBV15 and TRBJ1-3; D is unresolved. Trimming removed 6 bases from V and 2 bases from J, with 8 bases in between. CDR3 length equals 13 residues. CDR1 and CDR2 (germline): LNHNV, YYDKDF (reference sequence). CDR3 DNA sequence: TGTGCCACCAGTCCATGGCCTGGAAACACCATATATTTT. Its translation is CATSPWPGNTIYF. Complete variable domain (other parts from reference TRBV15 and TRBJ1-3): DAMVIQNPRYQVTQFGKPVTLSCSQTLNHNVMYWYQQKSSQAPKLLFHYYDKDFNNEADTPDNFQSRRPNTSFCFLDIRSPGLGDTAMYLCATSPWPGNTIYFGEGSWLTVV.

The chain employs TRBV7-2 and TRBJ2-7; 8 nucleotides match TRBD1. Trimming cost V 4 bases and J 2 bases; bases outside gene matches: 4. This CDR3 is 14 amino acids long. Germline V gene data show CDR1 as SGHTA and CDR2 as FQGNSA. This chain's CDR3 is CASSSGQGPYEQYF. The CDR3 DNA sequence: TGTGCCAGCAGCTCCGGACAGGGACCCTACGAGCAGTACTTC.

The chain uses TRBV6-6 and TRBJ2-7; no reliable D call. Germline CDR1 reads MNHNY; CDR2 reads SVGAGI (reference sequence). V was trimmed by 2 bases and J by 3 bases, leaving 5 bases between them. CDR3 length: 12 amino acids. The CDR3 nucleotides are TGTGCCAGCAGTTACGGAATCTACGAGCAGTACTTC. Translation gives CASSYGIYEQYF.

The DNA for the CDR3 is TGTGCCAGCAGCCCTAAAGACGGGTCCATGAACACTGAAGCTTTCTTT. Translating gives CASSPKDGSMNTEAFF. The genes are TRBV4-2 and TRBJ1-1; D remains unclear. The ends were cut back, 4 bases at V and 0 bases at J, with 15 bases in the middle. The CDR3 spans 16 residues. Germline V gene data show CDR1 as LGHNA and CDR2 as YNFKEQ.

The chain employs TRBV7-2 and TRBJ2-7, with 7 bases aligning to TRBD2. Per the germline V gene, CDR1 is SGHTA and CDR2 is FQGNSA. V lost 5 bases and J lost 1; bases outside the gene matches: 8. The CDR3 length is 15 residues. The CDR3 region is CASSPQRGRSYEQYF. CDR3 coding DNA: TGTGCCAGCAGCCCGCAGCGGGGAAGGTCCTACGAGCAGTACTTC.